These T cell receptor beta chains were read from a single sample in a study of cytomegalovirus exposure and HLA in healthy donors. This table comes from immunoSEQ multiplex PCR, and its TCRdb copy is limited to in-frame clones, with some not included. The data show about 110,000 clones, with 76% seen just once and 7.7% held by the top ten. The sample comprised PBMCs. The source of these receptors is a woman aged 50 to 60 in good health and CMV-seropositive. The CDR3 runs from the conserved cysteine through the conserved F or W. A D gene is named only where the DNA matches it firmly. Size tells how often a clone was seen (once, few, many) or the class of an expanded clone, and some rows leave it out.

v_call,d_call,clone_size,cdr3_length,j_call,cdr3_aa,cdr3_nt
TRBV7-9,.,.,16,TRBJ2-7,CSSSPSLDHGRYEQYF,TGTTCCAGCAGCCCTAGCTTGGACCATGGGCGATACGAGCAGTACTTC
TRBV7-7,TRBD1,.,14,TRBJ2-3,CASSLTGGTDTQYF,TGTGCTAGCAGCTTGACAGGGGGCACAGATACGCAGTATTTT
TRBV9,TRBD1,.,15,TRBJ2-5,CASSGSGQRSETQYF,TGTGCCAGCAGCGGGTCGGGACAGCGAAGCGAGACCCAGTACTTC
TRBV7-9,TRBD1,.,12,TRBJ2-7,CASSYRGYEQYF,TGTGCCAGCAGCTACAGGGGCTACGAGCAGTACTTC
TRBV7-9,.,.,14,TRBJ2-2,CASSFSALTGELFF,TGTGCCAGCAGCTTCAGCGCACTCACCGGGGAGCTGTTTTTT
TRBV6-6,TRBD2,.,16,TRBJ2-1,CASSSLLAEDYNEQFF,TGTGCCAGCAGTAGTTTACTAGCGGAGGACTACAATGAGCAGTTCTTC
TRBV7-2,.,.,14,TRBJ1-2,CASSVWRSNYGYTF,TGTGCCAGCAGCGTGTGGAGGTCTAACTATGGCTACACCTTC
TRBV18,.,.,15,TRBJ1-1,CASSPLGQGFAEAFF,TGTGCCAGCTCACCACTAGGTCAGGGTTTCGCTGAAGCTTTCTTT
TRBV9,.,.,13,TRBJ1-2,CASSPQGEMGYTF,TGTGCCAGCAGCCCCCAGGGTGAAATGGGCTACACCTTC
TRBV6-5,TRBD1,.,16,TRBJ2-7,CASSYSVGQGIYEQYF,TGTGCCAGCAGTTACTCGGTGGGACAGGGTATATACGAGCAGTACTTC
TRBV6-6,TRBD2,once,15,TRBJ2-1,CASSYGRGAYNEQFF,TGTGCCAGCAGTTACGGACGGGGGGCCTACAATGAGCAGTTCTTC
TRBV7-3,TRBD2,.,16,TRBJ2-1,CASSLGLAGSYNEQFF,TGTGCCAGCAGCCTGGGACTAGCGGGCTCCTACAATGAGCAGTTCTTC
TRBV5-4,.,.,12,TRBJ2-5,CASSRVGETQYF,TGTGCCAGCAGCCGGGTTGGGGAGACCCAGTACTTC
TRBV19,TRBD1,.,15,TRBJ1-2,CASSLLQGAFYGYTF,TGTGCCAGTAGTCTACTCCAGGGGGCGTTCTATGGCTACACCTTC
TRBV6-5,TRBD1,.,16,TRBJ2-3,CASSYNRGGAADTQYF,TGTGCCAGCAGTTATAATCGAGGGGGCGCGGCAGATACGCAGTATTTT
TRBV4-1,TRBD2,once,15,TRBJ2-1,CASSQGLADDNEQFF,TGCGCCAGCAGCCAGGGACTAGCGGACGACAATGAGCAGTTCTTC
TRBV7-9,.,.,13,TRBJ1-1,CSSSLTGRAEAFF,TGTTCCAGCAGCTTAACGGGGAGGGCTGAAGCTTTCTTT
TRBV5-8,TRBD2,few,15,TRBJ2-3,CASSPGASGGNAQYF,TGTGCCAGCAGCCCCGGGGCTAGCGGGGGGAATGCGCAGTATTTT
TRBV12-2,.,.,21,TRBJ1-1,CASRFSGTGGGPAEGNTEAFF,TGTGCAAGTCGCTTCTCCGGGACAGGGGGCGGCCCGGCGGAGGGGAACACTGAAGCTTTCTTT
TRBV4-3,TRBD2,.,17,TRBJ2-1,CASSHSFSGRAENEQFF,TGCGCCAGCAGCCACTCCTTTAGCGGGAGGGCGGAAAATGAGCAGTTCTTC
TRBV19,.,.,14,TRBJ1-3,CASSSGNTGNTIYF,TGTGCCAGTAGTTCAGGGAATACTGGAAACACCATATATTTT
TRBV5-1,TRBD2,.,15,TRBJ2-5,CASSLDDGRLETQYF,TGCGCCAGCAGCTTGGATGACGGGAGGTTGGAGACCCAGTACTTC
TRBV21-1,.,.,13,TRBJ2-7,CASSKVERYEQYF,TGTGCCAGCAGCAAAGTCGAGAGGTACGAGCAGTACTTC
TRBV7-2,TRBD2,.,18,TRBJ2-4,CASSLLPLAGNGGDSQYF,TGTGCCAGCAGCTTATTGCCCCTAGCGGGGAATGGGGGGGACAGTCAGTACTTC
TRBV6-6,.,.,14,TRBJ2-3,CASSLTPLDDTQYF,TGTGCCAGCAGTCTCACCCCTCTAGATGATACGCAGTATTTT
TRBV7-8,TRBD2,once,19,TRBJ2-1,CASSARLAGGLLSYNEQFF,TGTGCCAGCAGCGCGCGACTAGCGGGAGGACTACTCTCCTACAATGAGCAGTTCTTC
TRBV2,.,few,14,TRBJ2-5,CASSEARGQETQYF,TGTGCCAGCAGTGAAGCGAGGGGGCAAGAGACCCAGTACTTC
TRBV10-3,.,.,13,TRBJ1-1,CATRGNMNTEAFF,TGTGCCACTCGTGGTAACATGAACACTGAAGCTTTCTTT